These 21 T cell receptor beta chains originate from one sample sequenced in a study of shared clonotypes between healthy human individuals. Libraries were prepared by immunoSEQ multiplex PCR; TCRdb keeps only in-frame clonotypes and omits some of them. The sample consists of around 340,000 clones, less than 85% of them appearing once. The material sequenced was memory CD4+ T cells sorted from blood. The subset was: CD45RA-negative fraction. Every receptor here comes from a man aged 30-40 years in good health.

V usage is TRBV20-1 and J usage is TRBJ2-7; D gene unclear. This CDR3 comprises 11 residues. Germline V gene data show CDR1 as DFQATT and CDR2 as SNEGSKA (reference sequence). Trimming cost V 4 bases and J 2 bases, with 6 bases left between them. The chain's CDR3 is CSAKQTYEQYF. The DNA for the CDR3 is TGCAGTGCTAAACAGACCTACGAGCAGTACTTC.

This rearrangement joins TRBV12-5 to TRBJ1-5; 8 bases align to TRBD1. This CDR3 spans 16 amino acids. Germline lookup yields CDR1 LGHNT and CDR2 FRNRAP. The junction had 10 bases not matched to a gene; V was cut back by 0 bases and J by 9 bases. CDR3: CASGLVLGQGMVPQHF. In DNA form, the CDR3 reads TGTGCTAGTGGTTTGGTACTAGGACAGGGAATGGTGCCCCAGCATTTT.

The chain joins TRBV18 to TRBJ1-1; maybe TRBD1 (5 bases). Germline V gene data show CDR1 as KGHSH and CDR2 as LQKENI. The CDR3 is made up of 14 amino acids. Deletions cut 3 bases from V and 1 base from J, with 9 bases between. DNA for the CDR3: TGTGCCAGCTCACCGGGACTCGCGAACACTGAAGCTTTCTTT. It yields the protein CASSPGLANTEAFF.

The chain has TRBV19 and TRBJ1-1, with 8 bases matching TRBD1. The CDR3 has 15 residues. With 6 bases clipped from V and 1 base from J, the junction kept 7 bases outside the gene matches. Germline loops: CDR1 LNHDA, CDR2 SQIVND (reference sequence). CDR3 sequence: CASRAFGTGNTEAFF. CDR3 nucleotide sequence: TGTGCCAGTAGGGCTTTCGGGACAGGGAACACTGAAGCTTTCTTT.

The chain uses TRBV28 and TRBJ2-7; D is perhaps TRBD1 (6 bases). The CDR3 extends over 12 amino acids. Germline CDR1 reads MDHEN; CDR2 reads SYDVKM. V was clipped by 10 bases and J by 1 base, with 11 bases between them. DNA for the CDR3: TGTGCCACCCAACAGGGTTCCTACGAGCAGTACTTC. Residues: CATQQGSYEQYF.

The CDR3 sequence: CASSVWSGTDTQYF. CDR3 nucleotide sequence: TGTGCCAGCAGCGTATGGTCAGGCACAGATACGCAGTATTTT. V usage is TRBV9 and J usage is TRBJ2-3, with D uncertain. Germline loops: CDR1 SGDLS, CDR2 YYNGEE. This CDR3 contains 14 residues. The V and J ends lost 1 base and 1 base respectively, with 7 bases between them.

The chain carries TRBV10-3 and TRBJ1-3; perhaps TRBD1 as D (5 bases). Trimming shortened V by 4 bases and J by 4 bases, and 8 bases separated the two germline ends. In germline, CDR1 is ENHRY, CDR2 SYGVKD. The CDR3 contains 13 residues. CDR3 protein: CAISAGIGNTIYF. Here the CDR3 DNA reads TGTGCCATCAGTGCAGGGATAGGAAACACCATATATTTT.

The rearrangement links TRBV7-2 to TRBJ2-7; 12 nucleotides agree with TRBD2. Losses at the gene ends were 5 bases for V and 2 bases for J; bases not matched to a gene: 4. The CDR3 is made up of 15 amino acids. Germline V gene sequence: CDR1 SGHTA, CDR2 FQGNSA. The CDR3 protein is CASSPRLAGAYEQYF. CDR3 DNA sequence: TGTGCCAGCAGCCCGCGACTAGCGGGAGCCTACGAGCAGTACTTC.

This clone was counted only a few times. The CDR3 here is CASSLGPLDYNEQFF. CDR3 DNA sequence: TGTGCCAGCAGCTTAGGGCCTTTGGACTACAATGAGCAGTTCTTC. This chain joins TRBV7-9 and TRBJ2-1; D is undetermined. Germline V gene lookup returns CDR1 SEHNR and CDR2 FQNEAQ (reference sequence). The CDR3 spans 15 residues. V lost 1 base to trimming and J lost 3 bases, with 10 bases between them.

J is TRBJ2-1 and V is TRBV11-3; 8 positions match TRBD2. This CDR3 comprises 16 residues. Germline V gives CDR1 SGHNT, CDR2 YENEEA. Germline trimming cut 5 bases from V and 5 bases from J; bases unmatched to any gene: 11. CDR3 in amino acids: CASSPYSGGGHNEQFF. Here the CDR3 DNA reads TGTGCCAGCAGCCCGTACTCCGGGGGGGGACACAATGAGCAGTTCTTC. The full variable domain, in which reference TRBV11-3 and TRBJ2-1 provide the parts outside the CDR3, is EAGVVQSPRYKIIEKKQPVAFWCNPISGHNTLYWYLQNLGQGPELLIRYENEEAVDDSQLPKDRFSAERLKGVDSTLKIQPAELGDSAVYLCASSPYSGGGHNEQFFGPGTRLTVL.

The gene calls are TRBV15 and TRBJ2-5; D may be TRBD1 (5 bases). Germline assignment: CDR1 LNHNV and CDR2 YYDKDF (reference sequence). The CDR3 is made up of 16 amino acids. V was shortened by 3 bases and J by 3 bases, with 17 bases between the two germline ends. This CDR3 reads CATSRGASPGKETQYF. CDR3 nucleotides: TGTGCCACCAGCAGGGGTGCCAGCCCAGGGAAAGAGACCCAGTACTTC.

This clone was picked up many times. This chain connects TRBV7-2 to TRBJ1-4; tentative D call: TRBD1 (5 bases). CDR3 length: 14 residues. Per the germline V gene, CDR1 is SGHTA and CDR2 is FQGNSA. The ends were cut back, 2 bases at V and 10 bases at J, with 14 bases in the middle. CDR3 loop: CASSLLRGKGKLFF. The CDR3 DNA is TGTGCCAGCAGCTTACTGAGGGGCAAAGGAAAACTGTTTTTT.

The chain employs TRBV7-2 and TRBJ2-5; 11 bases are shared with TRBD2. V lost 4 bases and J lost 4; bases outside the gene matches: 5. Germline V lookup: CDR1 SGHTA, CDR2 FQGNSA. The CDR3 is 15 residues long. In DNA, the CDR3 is TGTGCCAGCAGCTCTGATAGCGGGAGGGGAGAGACCCAGTACTTC. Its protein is CASSSDSGRGETQYF.

Written as DNA, the CDR3 is TGTGCCAGCTCACCACGAAGGGGGGTGGAAACTGAAGCTTTCTTT. This codes for CASSPRRGVETEAFF. The chain combines TRBV18 with TRBJ1-1; maybe TRBD1 (6 bases). Germline values: CDR1 KGHSH, CDR2 LQKENI. This CDR3 is 15 amino acids long. The V end lost 1 base, the J end lost 5 bases, and 14 bases lay between the germline ends.

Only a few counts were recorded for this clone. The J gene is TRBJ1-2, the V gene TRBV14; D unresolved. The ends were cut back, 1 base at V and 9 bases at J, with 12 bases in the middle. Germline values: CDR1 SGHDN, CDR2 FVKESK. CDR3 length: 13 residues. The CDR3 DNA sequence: TGTGCCAGCAGCCAAGTTTTAAGCAGTCGCTACACCTTC. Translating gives CASSQVLSSRYTF.

DNA for the CDR3: TGTGCCAGCATCCGGACAGGACACAAGCCCCGGGATACGCAGTATTTT. It is translated as CASIRTGHKPRDTQYF. The rearrangement joins TRBV7-9 to TRBJ2-3, with 7 bases matching TRBD1. Germline assignment: CDR1 SEHNR and CDR2 FQNEAQ (reference sequence). The junction had 16 bases not matched to a gene; V was cut back by 7 bases and J by 6 bases. The CDR3 length is 16 residues.

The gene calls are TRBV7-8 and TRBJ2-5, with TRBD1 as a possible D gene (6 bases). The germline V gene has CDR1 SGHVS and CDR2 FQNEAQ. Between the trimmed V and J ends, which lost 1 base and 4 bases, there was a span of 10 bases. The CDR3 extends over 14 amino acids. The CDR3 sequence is CASSLGGRGETQYF. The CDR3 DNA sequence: TGTGCCAGCAGCTTAGGAGGCAGGGGAGAGACCCAGTACTTC. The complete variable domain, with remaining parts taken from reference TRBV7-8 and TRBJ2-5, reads GAGVSQSPRYKVAKRGQDVALRCDPISGHVSLFWYQQALGQGPEFLTYFQNEAQLDKSGLPSDRFFAERPEGSVSTLKIQRTQQEDSAVYLCASSLGGRGETQYFGPGTRLLVL.

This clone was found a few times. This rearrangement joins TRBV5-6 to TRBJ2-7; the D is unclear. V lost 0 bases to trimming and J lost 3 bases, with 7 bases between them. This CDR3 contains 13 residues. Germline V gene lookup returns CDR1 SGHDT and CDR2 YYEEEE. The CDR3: CASSLGGVYEQYF. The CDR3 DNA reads TGTGCCAGCAGCTTGGGCGGAGTCTACGAGCAGTACTTC.

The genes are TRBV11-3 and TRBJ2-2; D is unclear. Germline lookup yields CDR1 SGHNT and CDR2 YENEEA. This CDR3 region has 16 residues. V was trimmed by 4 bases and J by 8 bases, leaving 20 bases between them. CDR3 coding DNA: TGTGCCAGCAGCTCCGGCATTGGGGTCCTCGCTGGGGAGCTGTTTTTT. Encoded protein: CASSSGIGVLAGELFF.

The CDR3 protein is CASSQGQGSAGTEAFF. The CDR3 DNA is TGTGCCAGCAGCCAGGGACAGGGCTCAGCGGGCACTGAAGCTTTCTTT. V and J are TRBV4-2 and TRBJ1-1; 9 nucleotides line up with TRBD1. Looked up from germline, CDR1 is LGHNA and CDR2 is YNFKEQ. With V trimmed by 3 bases and J by 4 bases, 9 bases remained unmatched. CDR3 length equals 16 residues.

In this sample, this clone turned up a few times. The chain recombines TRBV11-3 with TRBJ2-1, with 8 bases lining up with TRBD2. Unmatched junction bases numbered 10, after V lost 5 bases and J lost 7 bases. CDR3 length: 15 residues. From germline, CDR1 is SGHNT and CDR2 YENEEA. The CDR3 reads CASSLIAGTGNEQFF. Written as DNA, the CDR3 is TGTGCCAGCAGCCTCATAGCGGGAACTGGAAATGAGCAGTTCTTC.